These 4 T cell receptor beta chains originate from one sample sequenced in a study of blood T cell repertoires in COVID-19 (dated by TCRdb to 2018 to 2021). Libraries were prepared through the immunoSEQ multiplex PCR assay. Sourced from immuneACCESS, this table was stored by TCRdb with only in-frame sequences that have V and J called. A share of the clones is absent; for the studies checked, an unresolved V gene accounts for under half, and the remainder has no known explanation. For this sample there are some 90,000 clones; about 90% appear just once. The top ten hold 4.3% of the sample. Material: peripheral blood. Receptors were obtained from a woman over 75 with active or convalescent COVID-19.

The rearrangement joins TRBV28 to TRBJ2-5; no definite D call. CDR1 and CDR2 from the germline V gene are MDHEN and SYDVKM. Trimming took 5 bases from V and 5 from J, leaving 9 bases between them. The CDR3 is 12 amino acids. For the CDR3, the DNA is TGTGCCAGCAGTCGATCCAGGGAGACCCAGTACTTC. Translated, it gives CASSRSRETQYF.

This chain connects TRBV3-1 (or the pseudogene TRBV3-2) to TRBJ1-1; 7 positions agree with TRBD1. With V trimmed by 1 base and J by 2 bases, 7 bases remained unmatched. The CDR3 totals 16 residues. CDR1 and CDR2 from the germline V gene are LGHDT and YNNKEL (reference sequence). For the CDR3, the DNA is TGTGCCAGCAGCCAAGCGTACGACAGGGTAAACACTGAAGCTTTCTTT. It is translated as CASSQAYDRVNTEAFF.

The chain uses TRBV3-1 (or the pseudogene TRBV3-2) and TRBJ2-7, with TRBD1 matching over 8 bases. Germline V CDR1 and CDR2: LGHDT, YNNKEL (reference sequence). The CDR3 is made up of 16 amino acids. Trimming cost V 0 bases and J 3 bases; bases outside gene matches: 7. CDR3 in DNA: TGTGCCAGCAGCCAAGACAGGGGGCATTTCAGCTACGAGCAGTACTTC. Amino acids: CASSQDRGHFSYEQYF.

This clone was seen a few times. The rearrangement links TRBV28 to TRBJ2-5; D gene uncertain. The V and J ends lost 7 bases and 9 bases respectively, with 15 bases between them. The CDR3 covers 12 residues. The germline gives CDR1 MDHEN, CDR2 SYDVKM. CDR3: CASNALSEPQYF. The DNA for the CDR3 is TGTGCCAGCAATGCCCTAAGCGAACCCCAGTACTTC.